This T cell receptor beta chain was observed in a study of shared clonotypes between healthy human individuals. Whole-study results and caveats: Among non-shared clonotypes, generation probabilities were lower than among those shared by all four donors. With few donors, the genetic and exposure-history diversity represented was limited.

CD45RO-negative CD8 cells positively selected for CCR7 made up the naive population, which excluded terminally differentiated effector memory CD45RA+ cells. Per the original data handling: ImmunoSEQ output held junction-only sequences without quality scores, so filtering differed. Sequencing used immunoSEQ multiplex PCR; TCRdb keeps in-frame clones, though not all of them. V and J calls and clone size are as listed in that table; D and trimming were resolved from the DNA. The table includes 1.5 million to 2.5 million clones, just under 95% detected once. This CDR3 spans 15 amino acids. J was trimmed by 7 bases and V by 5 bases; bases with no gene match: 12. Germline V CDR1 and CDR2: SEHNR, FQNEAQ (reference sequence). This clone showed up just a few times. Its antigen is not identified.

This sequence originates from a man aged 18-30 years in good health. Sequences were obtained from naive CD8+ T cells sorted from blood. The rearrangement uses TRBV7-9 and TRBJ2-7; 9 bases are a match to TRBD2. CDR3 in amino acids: CASSPPLAGLREQYF. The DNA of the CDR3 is TGTGCCAGCAGCCCACCCCTAGCGGGATTGCGGGAGCAGTACTTC.